One sample yielded the 3 T cell receptor beta chains listed below, sequenced in a study of response to subunit inactivated influenza vaccine. Via MiXCR, TCRdb re-called the RT-PCR reads, giving one row per CDR3 protein. This table has roughly 790,000 distinct CDR3 sequences, roughly 20% appearing once. The sequencing here drew on PBMCs from blood, taken more than 4 days after vaccination. These receptors were collected from a man aged 45-60 years who received an inactivated influenza vaccine.

This clonotype was picked up a small number of times. The chain is built from TRBV4-1 and TRBJ2-1, with TRBD2 matching 9 bases. This CDR3 has 16 residues. Trimming removed 2 bases from V and 4 bases from J; junction bases left unmatched: 6. Germline CDR1 is MGHRA and CDR2 is YSYEKL. The CDR3, as DNA: TGCGCCAGCAGCCAACCTAAGCGGGGGGCTTACAATGAGCAGTTCTTC. Its protein is CASSQPKRGAYNEQFF.

This clonotype was recorded a few times. This chain uses TRBV20-1 with TRBJ1-2; 10 bases agree with TRBD1. CDR1 is DFQATT and CDR2 is SNEGSKA in the germline V gene (reference sequence). V shed 5 bases, J shed 8 bases, and the junction held 14 bases outside the gene matches. The CDR3 contains 15 residues. The CDR3 nucleotides read TGCAGTGCTCGCAAACCGGGACAGGGGACCGGAGGCTACACCTTC. This gives the protein CSARKPGQGTGGYTF.

This clonotype was detected only a few times. This rearrangement joins TRBV7-3 to TRBJ2-3; D remains unclear. Trimming took off 3 bases at V and 1 base at J, with 5 bases between the two ends. The CDR3 runs 13 residues. Looked up from germline, CDR1 is SGHTA and CDR2 is FQGTGA. The CDR3 DNA reads as TGTGCCAGCAGCTTTACCCGCACAGATACGCAGTATTTT. This translates into CASSFTRTDTQYF.